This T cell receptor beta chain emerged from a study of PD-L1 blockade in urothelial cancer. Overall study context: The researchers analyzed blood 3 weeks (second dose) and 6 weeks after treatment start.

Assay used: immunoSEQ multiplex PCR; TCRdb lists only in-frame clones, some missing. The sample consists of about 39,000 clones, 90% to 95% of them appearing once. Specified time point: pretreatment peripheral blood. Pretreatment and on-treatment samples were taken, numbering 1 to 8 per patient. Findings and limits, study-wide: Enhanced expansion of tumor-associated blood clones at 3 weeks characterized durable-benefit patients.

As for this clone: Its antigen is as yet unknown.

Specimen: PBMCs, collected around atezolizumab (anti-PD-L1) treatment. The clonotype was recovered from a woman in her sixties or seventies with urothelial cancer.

The CDR3 sequence is CASSSGLAPLHEQFF. CDR3 in DNA: TGTGCCAGTAGTTCGGGACTAGCTCCGCTCCATGAGCAGTTCTTC. J is TRBJ2-1 and V is TRBV19; the match to TRBD2 covers 9 bases. CDR3 length: 15 amino acids. V shed 5 bases and J 8 bases; nucleotides not matched to a gene: 10. In germline, CDR1 is LNHDA, CDR2 SQIVND (reference sequence).